This passage covers 14 T cell receptor beta chains from one sample sequenced in a study of T-cell memory formation after mild COVID-19. TCRdb fed the 5' RACE reads into MiXCR, producing one record per CDR3 protein. Among roughly 610,000 distinct CDR3 sequences, around 15% were seen once, and the ten largest hold around 7.8%. Sequencing was performed on PBMCs or a T cell subset sorted from them (not recorded which). The source of these receptors is an adult woman who had mild COVID-19 (a few samples of this study predate the infection). Cell type and time point are not known.

The V gene is TRBV7-2, the J gene TRBJ2-2, with 8 nucleotides matching TRBD1. The CDR3 is made up of 15 amino acids. The trim removed 5 bases at V and 1 base at J, leaving 3 bases unmatched. The V gene's germline CDR1 is SGHTA and CDR2 FQGNSA. Here the CDR3 reads CASSPDRGNTGELFF. The CDR3 bases are TGTGCCAGCAGCCCCGACAGGGGGAACACCGGGGAGCTGTTTTTT.

In its sample, this clonotype was seen a few times. This chain links TRBV6-2 or TRBV6-3 with TRBJ2-7; D remains ambiguous. There are 12 residues in the CDR3. The V gene lost 5 bases and the J gene lost 9 bases, with 14 bases spanning the gap. CDR1 MNHEY and CDR2 SVGEGT come from the germline V gene. As DNA, the CDR3 is TGTGCCAGCAGTCTTGCCGTGGCATCGCAGTACTTC. Translated, it gives CASSLAVASQYF.

This clonotype was seen a handful of times. The chain is built from TRBV5-4 and TRBJ2-1; possible D gene TRBD1, 6 bases. CDR1 and CDR2 from the germline V gene are SGHNT and YYREEE (reference sequence). Trimming shortened V by 7 bases and J by 3 bases, and 17 bases separated the two germline ends. There are 15 residues in the CDR3. CDR3 in DNA: TGTGCCAGCCTTCCTGACAGGACCCTCTACAATGAGCAGTTCTTC. Its translation is CASLPDRTLYNEQFF. Full variable domain (remainder filled in from reference TRBV5-4 and TRBJ2-1): ETGVTQSPTHLIKTRGQQVTLRCSSQSGHNTVSWYQQALGQGPQFIFQYYREEENGRGNFPPRFSGLQFPNYSSELNVNALELDDSALYLCASLPDRTLYNEQFFGPGTRLTVL.

The chain couples TRBV5-4 to TRBJ2-1, with 7 positions matching TRBD1. Germline CDR1 and CDR2: SGHNT and YYREEE (reference sequence). The CDR3 runs to 13 residues. V trimming: 7 bases; J trimming: 6 bases; junction bases outside the gene matches: 7. Here the CDR3 reads CASARGTVNEQFF. CDR3 nucleotides: TGTGCCAGCGCTCGAGGGACAGTCAATGAGCAGTTCTTC.

The gene calls are TRBV27 and TRBJ2-1; 8 positions agree with TRBD2. V lost 2 bases, J lost 8 bases, and 14 bases stayed unmatched. The CDR3 has 17 residues. Germline lookup yields CDR1 MNHEY and CDR2 SMNVEV (reference sequence). The CDR3 bases are TGTGCCAGCAGTTTACGGTCTACGAGCGGGAGTATTTATGAGCAGTTCTTC. Protein sequence: CASSLRSTSGSIYEQFF.

This clonotype was counted a few times. The chain uses TRBV20-1 and TRBJ1-2; TRBD1 matches 9 bases. Trimming at V came to 4 bases and at J to 5 bases, leaving 5 bases not matched to a gene. The CDR3 runs to 13 residues. Germline CDR1 reads DFQATT; CDR2 reads SNEGSKA (reference sequence). CDR3 sequence reads: CSAIQGAEYGYTF. CDR3 in DNA: TGCAGTGCTATACAGGGGGCCGAGTATGGCTACACCTTC.

The gene calls are TRBV5-1 and TRBJ2-3, with 7 bases matching TRBD2. J gave up 1 base and V 1 base, and 6 bases lay outside the gene matches. This CDR3 has 16 amino acids. The germline gives CDR1 SGHRS, CDR2 YFSETQ. CDR3 protein: CASSLWSSGGTDTQYF. For the CDR3, the DNA is TGCGCCAGCAGCTTGTGGTCAAGCGGGGGCACAGATACGCAGTATTTT.

This clonotype was observed a handful of times. The CDR3: CASSYPGQSSGANVLTF. CDR3 in DNA: TGTGCCAGCAGTTACCCGGGACAGAGCTCTGGGGCCAACGTCCTGACTTTC. The chain joins TRBV6-5 to TRBJ2-6; the match to TRBD1 covers 7 bases. The CDR3 spans 17 residues. V lost 2 bases and J lost 0; bases outside the gene matches: 4. Germline CDR1 MNHEY, CDR2 SVGAGI.

The V gene is TRBV12-3 or TRBV12-4, the J gene TRBJ1-4; 7 nucleotides align to TRBD1. The CDR3 contains 14 residues. Losses at the gene ends were 5 bases for V and 8 bases for J; bases not matched to a gene: 8. The CDR3 loop reads CASSLGQAGEKLFF. CDR3 sequence (DNA): TGTGCCAGCAGTCTCGGACAGGCAGGAGAAAAACTGTTTTTT.

At least ten counts were recorded for this clonotype. The chain joins TRBV4-3 to TRBJ2-3; a weak D match, TRBD1 (6 bases). Germline CDR1 and CDR2: LGHNA and YSLEER. With 1 base removed from V and 0 bases from J, the gap between germline ends came to 11 bases. This CDR3 is built from 16 residues. The CDR3 here is CASSQAPGHSTDTQYF. In DNA form, the CDR3 reads TGCGCCAGCAGCCAAGCTCCGGGACACAGCACAGATACGCAGTATTTT.

J is TRBJ2-3 and V is TRBV9, with 9 bases identical to TRBD2. CDR1 and CDR2 (germline): SGDLS, YYNGEE. V was clipped by 4 bases and J by 6 bases; unmatched bases: 12. This CDR3 has 16 amino acids. The CDR3, as DNA: TGTGCCAGCAGCCCGACCGGCGGGAGGGCCGAGGATACGCAGTATTTT. Translated, it gives CASSPTGGRAEDTQYF. Variable domain in full (rest from reference TRBV9 and TRBJ2-3): DSGVTQTPKHLITATGQRVTLRCSPRSGDLSVYWYQQSLDQGLQFLIQYYNGEERAKGNILERFSAQQFPDLHSELNLSSLELGDSALYFCASSPTGGRAEDTQYFGPGTRLTVL.

This clonotype was picked up a small number of times. The chain recombines TRBV19 with TRBJ2-3; D possibly matches TRBD1 or TRBD2 (5 bases each). This CDR3 comprises 12 residues. Germline V lookup: CDR1 LNHDA, CDR2 SQIVND (reference sequence). V shed 4 bases and J shed 7 bases, with 9 bases lying between them. The CDR3 sequence: CASSNTGHTQYF. The CDR3 DNA reads TGTGCCAGTAGTAATACGGGACATACGCAGTATTTT.

This sequence joins TRBV18 and TRBJ2-5; D perhaps matches TRBD1 (6 bases). Germline CDR1 is KGHSH and CDR2 is LQKENI. The CDR3 sequence is 16 residues long. The V and J ends lost 3 bases and 4 bases respectively, with 18 bases between them. CDR3 nucleotides: TGTGCCAGCTCACCGAGCGGTCACAGGGACGGAGAGACCCAGTACTTC. Protein product: CASSPSGHRDGETQYF.

J is TRBJ1-1 and V is TRBV9; TRBD1 is a possible D gene (6 bases). This CDR3 contains 14 residues. Germline CDR1 reads SGDLS; CDR2 reads YYNGEE. Trimming pared 2 bases from V and 1 base from J, leaving 9 bases between. CDR3 sequence (DNA): TGTGCCAGCAGCGTGGGGGGCAAGAACACTGAAGCTTTCTTT. This codes for CASSVGGKNTEAFF.